These 14 T cell receptor beta chains originate from one sample sequenced in a study of vaccination and CD4 T cells after COVID-19. Specified treatment: 10-day PBMC culture with coronavirus spike peptide pools or control peptides (ViraFEST assay). The Oncomine TCR Beta short-read assay was applied to DNA of cultured CD4+ T cells. Via MiXCR, TCRdb re-called the PCR reads, giving one row per CDR3 protein. The sample includes 14,000 to 15,000 distinct CDR3 sequences, more than 40% of them seen just once. No antigen has been identified for these receptors. What was sequenced was CD4+ T cells from blood, cultured in vitro. Receptor source: a human donor who had recovered from COVID-19.

This clonotype turned up a few times. This rearrangement joins TRBV7-3 to TRBJ2-2; the D is unclear. The germline V and J ends were trimmed by 0 bases and 6 bases, with 8 bases remaining between them. Germline V gene sequence: CDR1 SGHTA, CDR2 FQGTGA. The CDR3 sequence is 14 residues long. The CDR3 coding sequence is TGTGCCAGCAGCTTAACCTCCCGCCCCGGGGAGCTGTTTTTT. This encodes CASSLTSRPGELFF.

A note on this clonotype: An end of the junction differs from the germline gene, which may be a read error. The V gene is TRBV20-1, the J gene TRBJ1-2, with 7 bases lining up with TRBD1. The CDR3 length is 13 residues. Germline CDR1 DFQATT, CDR2 SNEGSKA (reference sequence). The CDR3 nucleotides are TGCAGTGCTACGGGACAGACTAACTATGGCTGCACCTTC. Translating it yields CSATGQTNYGCTF.

The chain links TRBV20-1 to TRBJ2-1, with D perhaps matching TRBD2 (7 bases). CDR1 is DFQATT, CDR2 SNEGSKA, per germline (reference sequence). The V end lost 5 bases, the J end lost 1 base, and 18 bases lay between the germline ends. CDR3 length: 16 residues. CDR3 sequence: CSAVQRGGSSYNEQFF. In DNA form, the CDR3 reads TGCAGTGCTGTCCAGAGGGGGGGGAGTTCCTACAATGAGCAGTTCTTC.

This clonotype came up a few times. CDR3 in amino acids: CASSTPQGRRYIPYGYTF. The CDR3 DNA is TGTGCCAGTAGTACCCCGCAGGGACGGCGATATATCCCCTATGGCTACACCTTC. This chain links TRBV19 with TRBJ1-2; possible D gene TRBD1, 5 bases. CDR3 length: 18 residues. V was pared by 4 bases and J by 4 bases, with 25 bases between. From germline, CDR1 is LNHDA and CDR2 SQIVND (reference sequence).

The genes are TRBV2 and TRBJ2-5; the D gene is possibly TRBD2 (5 bases). The germline CDR1 and CDR2 sequences are SNHLY and FYNNEI. This CDR3 has 16 residues. The V end lost 6 bases, the J end lost 2 bases, and 19 bases lay between the germline ends. The CDR3 nucleotides are TGTGCCAGCAGAGGCACAGTGGAGCGGAAGCAAGAGACCCAGTACTTC. Translated, it gives CASRGTVERKQETQYF.

The chain couples TRBV4-2 to TRBJ2-5; D is unclear. Germline CDR1 is LGHNA and CDR2 is YNFKEQ. CDR3 size: 19 residues. V shed 0 bases and J shed 1 base, with 21 bases lying between them. Here the CDR3 reads CASSQDSASSWASQETQYF. The CDR3 DNA follows: TGTGCCAGCAGCCAAGATTCCGCCAGTTCGTGGGCTAGCCAAGAGACCCAGTACTTC.

DNA for the CDR3: TGTGCCAGCAGTTACTCTCCTGCGTCCGGGACTAGTAAGTTCTTC. Its translation is CASSYSPASGTSKFF. This chain links TRBV6-5 with TRBJ2-1, with 8 nucleotides matching TRBD2. Trimming cost V 0 bases and J 14 bases; bases outside gene matches: 12. Germline V gives CDR1 MNHEY, CDR2 SVGAGI. The CDR3 consists of 15 residues.

This chain connects TRBV11-3 to TRBJ2-5; D may be TRBD2 (6 bases). The CDR3 runs to 13 residues. CDR1 is SGHNT and CDR2 is YENEEA in the germline V gene. V was trimmed by 4 bases and J by 2 bases, leaving 8 bases between them. The CDR3 reads CASSSGLQETQYF. The CDR3 nucleotides are TGTGCCAGCAGCTCGGGACTTCAAGAGACCCAGTACTTC. Variable domain in full (rest from reference TRBV11-3 and TRBJ2-5): EAGVVQSPRYKIIEKKQPVAFWCNPISGHNTLYWYLQNLGQGPELLIRYENEEAVDDSQLPKDRFSAERLKGVDSTLKIQPAELGDSAVYLCASSSGLQETQYFGPGTRLLVL.

This chain connects TRBV20-1 to TRBJ2-3; D not certain. V dropped 1 base and J dropped 0 bases, with 17 bases sitting between them. This CDR3 contains 17 residues. The germline V gene has CDR1 DFQATT and CDR2 SNEGSKA (reference sequence). CDR3 protein: CSARGEWVGASTDTQYF. The CDR3 DNA reads as TGCAGTGCTAGAGGCGAATGGGTCGGCGCTAGCACAGATACGCAGTATTTT.

The chain recombines TRBV30 with TRBJ1-1; TRBD1 matches 7 bases. The CDR3 contains 13 residues. Germline CDR1 reads GTSNPN; CDR2 reads SVGIG (reference sequence). V gave up 3 bases and J gave up 5 bases; unmatched junction bases: 6. The CDR3 bases are TGTGCCTGGAGACCAGGGGGTGGGACTGAAGCTTTCTTT. It encodes CAWRPGGGTEAFF.

In the case of this clonotype: The junction does not match germline at one end; this may be a read error. This chain uses TRBV15 with TRBJ2-3; D could derive from TRBD1 or TRBD2 (6 bases each). Looked up from germline, CDR1 is LNHNV and CDR2 is YYDKDF (reference sequence). The CDR3 consists of 15 residues. CDR3 residues: CATSRDRRDTGTQYF. The CDR3 region has the DNA TGTGCCACCAGCAGAGATCGGAGGGACACAGGTACGCAGTATTTT.

The V and J genes are TRBV18 and TRBJ2-3; D not resolved. Trimming left V 2 bases short and J 3 bases short, with 9 bases between. Looked up from germline, CDR1 is KGHSH and CDR2 is LQKENI. This CDR3 spans 14 amino acids. As DNA, the CDR3 is TGTGCCAGCTCACCAGTTCGGGCTACAGATACGCAGTATTTT. This gives the protein CASSPVRATDTQYF.

This chain joins TRBV6-5 and TRBJ1-1, with 8 positions matching TRBD1. Germline V lookup: CDR1 MNHEY, CDR2 SVGAGI. Germline trimming cut 2 bases from V and 2 bases from J; bases unmatched to any gene: 13. The CDR3 consists of 18 residues. CDR3 DNA sequence: TGTGCCAGCAGTTACCTTACCCGAGGACAGGGCTATAACACTGAAGCTTTCTTT. It yields the protein CASSYLTRGQGYNTEAFF.

The rearrangement joins TRBV7-2 to TRBJ2-5; 8 positions match TRBD1. V lost 5 bases to trimming and J lost 1 base; unmatched junction nucleotides: 9. CDR1 is SGHTA and CDR2 is FQGNSA in the germline V gene. The CDR3 consists of 16 residues. The CDR3 nucleotides read TGTGCCAGCAGCCTAGGGACAGGCACCCTCCAAGAGACCCAGTACTTC. Translating gives CASSLGTGTLQETQYF.